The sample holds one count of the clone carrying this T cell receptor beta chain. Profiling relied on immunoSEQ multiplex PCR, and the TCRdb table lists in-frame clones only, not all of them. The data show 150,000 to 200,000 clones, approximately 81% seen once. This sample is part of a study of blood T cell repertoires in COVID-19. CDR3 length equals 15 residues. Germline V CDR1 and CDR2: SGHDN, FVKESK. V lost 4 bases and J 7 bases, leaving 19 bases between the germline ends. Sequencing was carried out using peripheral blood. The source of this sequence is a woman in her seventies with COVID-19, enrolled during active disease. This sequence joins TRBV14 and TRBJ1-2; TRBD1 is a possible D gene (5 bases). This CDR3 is CASSLGATAKGGYTF. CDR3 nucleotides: TGTGCCAGCAGCCTTGGCGCGACAGCGAAGGGTGGCTACACCTTC. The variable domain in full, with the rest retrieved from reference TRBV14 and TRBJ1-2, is EAGVTQFPSHSVIEKGQTVTLRCDPISGHDNLYWYRRVMGKEIKFLLHFVKESKQDESGMPNNRFLAERTGGTYSTLKVQPAELEDSGVYFCASSLGATAKGGYTFGSGTRLTVV.